This TCR beta chain was observed in a study of chemoradiotherapy in HPV16-positive cancers. Study overall: A couple of HPV16-positive patients' cells yielded candidate HPV-specific clones and common motifs.

In its sample, this clone was seen a few times. Germline lookup yields CDR1 SGHTA and CDR2 FQGTGA. The CDR3 spans 17 residues. V lost 5 bases, J lost 0 bases, and 7 bases stayed unmatched. The data were produced by immunoSEQ multiplex PCR, yet TCRdb's version contains in-frame clones alone and is incomplete. The table has about 3,000 clones, more than 65% seen once. The chain has TRBV7-3 and TRBJ2-6; 7 positions match TRBD2. The sequence was collected from a human donor with HPV-associated anogenital cancer. This sample comprised tumor tissue, obtained from a patient who underwent chemoradiotherapy. The CDR3 loop reads CASSVLALGSGANVLTF. In DNA form, the CDR3 reads TGTGCCAGCAGCGTACTAGCGCTAGGCTCTGGGGCCAACGTCCTGACTTTC. The variable domain in full, completed from reference TRBV7-3 and TRBJ2-6, reads GAGVSQTPSNKVTEKGKYVELRCDPISGHTALYWYRQSLGQGPEFLIYFQGTGAADDSGLPNDRFFAVRPEGSVSTLKIQRTERGDSAVYLCASSVLALGSGANVLTFGAGSRLTVL.